Sequencing of this T cell receptor beta chain was carried out in a study of CD8+ T cells in alopecia areata. For this clone: One end of the junction is discordant with germline, which a read error may explain.

RNA extraction was followed by reverse transcription into cDNA, which acted as the sequencing template. Some clones are missing from TCRdb's copy, which holds only in-frame ones; the method was immunoSEQ multiplex PCR. Seen here are about 290,000 clones, roughly 60% observed once, and the top ten hold more than 1.5%. The CDR3 runs to 16 residues. Germline V gives CDR1 MNHNY, CDR2 SVGAGI (reference sequence). Described treatment: oral pan-JAK inhibitor, 5-10 mg twice daily. The TCR comes from a human donor with alopecia areata. This sequence joins TRBV6-6 and TRBJ1-1, with 8 bases matching TRBD1. The source material was CD4+ T cells sorted from blood, sampled at week 24, from a patient treated with tofacitinib. CDR3 DNA: TGTGCCAGCAGTCACTCGAGGACAGGGCGGGACACTGAAGCTTTCTTT. This translates into CASSHSRTGRDTEAFF.